This TCR beta chain stems from a study of control samples from healthy donors and cancer patients. In regard to this clone: This same CDR3 is encoded by further DNA sequences in the sample.

Germline V gene lookup returns CDR1 SGHRS and CDR2 YFSETQ. This CDR3 has 14 amino acids. V was pared by 0 bases and J by 1 base, with 6 bases between. Method: immunoSEQ multiplex PCR; TCRdb's copy keeps in-frame clones and lacks some. The repertoire has more than 95,000 clones, roughly four fifths of them found once; the top ten carry roughly 13%. The V gene is TRBV5-1, the J gene TRBJ2-3, with D perhaps TRBD1 (5 bases). The specimen sequenced was blood. The receptor's source is a woman aged 50 to 65 in good health. DNA of the CDR3: TGCGCCAGCAGCTTGGAGGGGCGCACAGATACGCAGTATTTT. Translating gives CASSLEGRTDTQYF.